This TCR beta chain was recorded in a study of post-analysis software for immune sequencing data. General study results and limits: Patients showed TRBV5-6, TRBV5-1 and TRBV20-1 among four to six TRBV segments more frequent than in controls.

V lost 4 bases, J lost 1 base, and 11 bases lay in between. CDR1 and CDR2 from the germline V gene are MGHRA and YSYEKL. CDR3 length equals 15 residues. This clonotype has only a few counts. Its antigen remains unknown. The authors incorporated unique molecular identifiers into the TCR beta cDNA libraries. Each CDR3 protein gets one entry after TCRdb re-called the PCR reads with MiXCR. Counted here are under 900,000 distinct CDR3 sequences, about 57% occurring once; the ten biggest clones make up approximately 4.5%. This chain joins TRBV4-1 and TRBJ1-5; the D gene is possibly TRBD1 (5 bases). The sample taken for sequencing was blood. This sequence originates from a girl between 10 and 17 years old with multiple sclerosis. As DNA, the CDR3 is TGCGCCAGCAGCCGGCAGGGACTAAGCAATCAGCCCCAGCATTTT. It yields the protein CASSRQGLSNQPQHF.